This entry is about one TCR beta chain. The sample is drawn from a study of cytomegalovirus exposure and HLA in healthy donors. For the study at large: The same platform as the roughly 670 first-cohort repertoires was used for the 120 validation repertoires, a later analysis reported.

After removal of 4 bases from V and 6 bases from J, the junction contained 6 bases not matched to a gene. Per germline, CDR1 SGDLS and CDR2 YYNGEE. This CDR3 contains 15 residues. Libraries were prepared by immunoSEQ multiplex PCR; TCRdb keeps only in-frame clonotypes and omits some of them. The repertoire consists of around 150,000 clones, with around 81% occurring once and the leading ten covering around 2.5%. This rearrangement joins TRBV9 to TRBJ2-1; 11 bases are a match to TRBD2. What was sequenced was PBMCs. This sequence was found in a man between 25 and 39 years old in good health and CMV-seropositive. Written as DNA, the CDR3 is TGTGCCAGCAGCCAAGGGACTAGCGGAACCAATGAGCAGTTCTTC. Its translation is CASSQGTSGTNEQFF.